What follows are 9 T cell receptor beta chains derived from one specimen sequenced in a study of T cell responses to AZD1222 COVID-19 vaccine. Sequenced by immunoSEQ multiplex PCR; TCRdb stores in-frame clones only, minus some. In all, the sample yields over 120,000 clones. The sequenced material came from peripheral blood. These receptors originate from an adult in good health.

CDR3 in DNA: TGCGCCAGCAGCTTCGACGTCCTCTCTGGGGCCAACGTCCTGACTTTC. Residues: CASSFDVLSGANVLTF. The chain joins TRBV5-1 to TRBJ2-6; D is unresolved. The CDR3 consists of 16 residues. From germline, CDR1 is SGHRS and CDR2 YFSETQ. V shed 2 bases and J shed 0 bases, with 9 bases lying between them.

The rearrangement links TRBV5-4 to TRBJ1-2; 7 bases are a match to TRBD1. This CDR3 has 14 amino acids. The ends lost 4 bases at V and 5 bases at J; junction bases unmatched: 8. CDR1 and CDR2 from the germline V gene are SGHNT and YYREEE (reference sequence). CDR3 in amino acids: CASSTGTDVYGYTF. The CDR3 nucleotides read TGTGCCAGCAGCACAGGGACAGACGTGTATGGCTACACCTTC. Variable domain in full (rest from reference TRBV5-4 and TRBJ1-2): ETGVTQSPTHLIKTRGQQVTLRCSSQSGHNTVSWYQQALGQGPQFIFQYYREEENGRGNFPPRFSGLQFPNYSSELNVNALELDDSALYLCASSTGTDVYGYTFGSGTRLTVV.

DNA of the CDR3: TGTGCCAGCAGTTTAAGGCTGGGGACAGGAACACCGAACACTGAAGCTTTCTTT. Protein: CASSLRLGTGTPNTEAFF. The rearrangement uses TRBV27 and TRBJ1-1, with TRBD1 matching 8 bases. The ends lost 2 bases at V and 1 base at J; junction bases unmatched: 12. Germline CDR1 is MNHEY and CDR2 is SMNVEV (reference sequence). The CDR3 loop spans 18 amino acids.

The gene calls are TRBV7-9 and TRBJ1-2, with D tentatively TRBD1 (6 bases). CDR1 is SEHNR, CDR2 FQNEAQ, per germline (reference sequence). The CDR3 contains 11 residues. V dropped 4 bases and J dropped 6 bases, with 6 bases sitting between them. In DNA, the CDR3 is TGTGCCAGCAGCTCAGGGGATGGCTACACCTTC. This sequence encodes CASSSGDGYTF.

The rearrangement uses TRBV10-3 and TRBJ1-6; D gene ambiguous. The V gene's germline CDR1 is ENHRY and CDR2 SYGVKD. The CDR3 is made up of 14 amino acids. The V end was cut by 5 bases, the J end by 5 bases, with 10 bases between. Here the CDR3 DNA reads TGTGCCATCAGTCCCCAGGAGAATAATTCACCCCTCCACTTT. Its translation: CAISPQENNSPLHF.

V usage is TRBV28 and J usage is TRBJ1-2, with unresolved D. The ends were cut back, 3 bases at V and 1 base at J, with 3 bases in the middle. CDR1 is MDHEN, CDR2 SYDVKM, per germline. The CDR3 is made up of 12 amino acids. This CDR3 is CASSLLNYGYTF. Here the CDR3 DNA reads TGTGCCAGCAGTTTGCTTAACTATGGCTACACCTTC.

The CDR3 sequence: CASSPRGGIDEQFF. In nucleotides, the CDR3 is TGTGCCAGCAGTCCCCGGGGGGGTATTGATGAGCAGTTCTTC. This rearrangement joins TRBV28 to TRBJ2-1; 8 bases align to TRBD2. Germline lookup yields CDR1 MDHEN and CDR2 SYDVKM. The V and J ends lost 5 bases and 8 bases, in that order; junction bases with no gene match: 8. CDR3 length: 14 amino acids.

This sequence joins TRBV5-1 and TRBJ2-1; D tentatively fits TRBD1 or TRBD2 (5 bases each). The CDR3 runs 17 residues. Trimming left V 0 bases short and J 1 base short, with 14 bases between. Germline CDR1 is SGHRS and CDR2 is YFSETQ. CDR3 bases: TGCGCCAGCAGCTTGGGGGCCAGTGGGGGTTCCTACAATGAGCAGTTCTTC. Its translation: CASSLGASGGSYNEQFF.

The genes are TRBV6-5 and TRBJ2-1; 7 positions agree with TRBD2. The CDR3 spans 15 residues. The junction had 11 bases not matched to a gene; V was cut back by 5 bases and J by 7 bases. CDR1 MNHEY and CDR2 SVGAGI come from the germline V gene. The DNA of the CDR3 is TGTGCCAGCAGTATCGGGGGGTGGTTTGGGAATGAGCAGTTCTTC. Translating it yields CASSIGGWFGNEQFF.